This T cell receptor beta chain was recovered during a study of regulatory T cells in long-lasting Graves disease. Turning to the study itself: With positive TSH receptor antibodies and over 5 years of antithyroid drugs, Graves' disease was considered persistent. Study-level results: Persistent disease preferred TRBV28, TRBJ1-2 and TRBJ2-5; new disease, TRBV20-1 and TRBJ2-1.

Library construction for TCR beta used iRepertoire HTBI primers and Arm-PCR of CDR3 regions. TCRdb re-derived calls from the multiplex PCR reads in MiXCR, one entry per CDR3 protein. The data show approximately 400,000 distinct CDR3 sequences, roughly a quarter seen once. Indicated time point: persistent/refractory GD, antithyroid drugs over 5 years with positive TRAb. Following extraction of RNA from PBMCs, that RNA was used to make the TCR library. Criteria from the American Thyroid Association guidelines were applied to diagnose Graves' disease. Trimming removed 5 bases at V and 3 bases at J, with 11 bases between. Germline CDR1 and CDR2: SGHNT and YYREEE (reference sequence). There are 13 residues in the CDR3. This clonotype was seen repeatedly, ten times or more. Its antigen remains unidentified.

This TCR came from a female donor with Graves disease. Source: peripheral blood mononuclear cells (PBMCs), taken when the disease was refractory, from a patient treated with antithyroid drugs. The chain couples TRBV5-4 to TRBJ1-1, with a possible D match to TRBD1 (6 bases). DNA for the CDR3: TGTGCCAGCAGTCGGGGGGCGGACACTGAAGCTTTCTTT. It codes for CASSRGADTEAFF.